A single sample gave rise to the 23 T cell receptor beta chains below, sequenced in a study of T cell repertoires in cytomegalovirus infection. TCRdb analysed the reads with MiXCR anew, one entry per CDR3 protein. The table has about 100,000 distinct CDR3 sequences, 16% seen once. Material for sequencing was PBMCs. The receptors were sampled from a human donor in good health (CMV status not recorded). Some clones in this sample may be carry-over from other donors' samples.

The chain recombines TRBV7-2 with TRBJ2-4; 10 positions match TRBD2. This CDR3 has 16 amino acids. The V gene end was trimmed by 3 bases and the J gene end by 7 bases; junction bases not matched to a gene: 9. The germline V gene has CDR1 SGHTA and CDR2 FQGNSA. The CDR3 region is CASSFFSGGAQNIQYF. DNA for the CDR3: TGTGCCAGCAGCTTCTTCAGCGGGGGGGCACAGAACATTCAGTACTTC.

This clonotype has a handful of counts. V gene TRBV5-5 combines with J gene TRBJ1-5; 7 bases agree with TRBD1. The trim removed 4 bases at V and 4 bases at J, leaving 8 bases unmatched. The CDR3 contains 15 residues. The germline CDR1 and CDR2 sequences are SGHKS and YYEKEE (reference sequence). The CDR3 region is CASSRTGERNQPQHF. In DNA form, the CDR3 reads TGTGCCAGCAGCCGAACAGGGGAACGGAATCAGCCCCAGCATTTT.

This clonotype occurred a few times. The rearrangement uses TRBV7-9 and TRBJ1-1, with a weak D call TRBD1 (6 bases). Germline values: CDR1 SEHNR, CDR2 FQNEAQ (reference sequence). The ends were cut back, 3 bases at V and 0 bases at J, with 14 bases in the middle. CDR3 size: 16 residues. The CDR3 sequence: CASSLGGAMMNTEAFF. As DNA, the CDR3 is TGTGCCAGCAGCTTGGGGGGGGCCATGATGAACACTGAAGCTTTCTTT.

On this clonotype itself: Possible read error: a much larger clone is one base away. The rearrangement uses TRBV6-1 and TRBJ1-1; no reliable D call. V was clipped by 3 bases and J by 1 base, with 0 bases between them. The CDR3 runs 11 residues. CDR1 and CDR2 from the germline V gene are MNHNS and SASEGT. CDR3 DNA sequence: TGTGCCAGCAGTGAGAACACTGAAGCTTTCTTT. As protein: CASSENTEAFF.

This clonotype was recorded a few times. The rearrangement joins TRBV20-1 to TRBJ2-5, with D tentatively TRBD1 (5 bases). Trimming cost V 0 bases and J 5 bases, with 13 bases left between them. The CDR3 runs 14 residues. The germline gives CDR1 DFQATT, CDR2 SNEGSKA (reference sequence). CDR3 bases: TGCAGTGCTAGAGACCGCAGGGCCGGGGAGACCCAGTACTTC. Translating it yields CSARDRRAGETQYF.

This clonotype was detected a few times. This rearrangement joins TRBV3-1 to TRBJ1-2, with 7 bases lining up with TRBD1. This CDR3 region has 15 residues. V shed 4 bases, J shed 0 bases, and the junction held 5 bases outside the gene matches. The germline CDR1 and CDR2 sequences are LGHDT and YNNKEL (reference sequence). The CDR3 region is CASSPSDRTNYGYTF. The CDR3, as DNA: TGTGCCAGCAGCCCCTCGGACAGGACTAACTATGGCTACACCTTC.

CDR3 sequence reads: CASYEGGRSYEQYF. CDR3 nucleotide sequence: TGTGCCAGCTATGAGGGGGGGCGGTCCTACGAGCAGTACTTC. This rearrangement joins TRBV2 to TRBJ2-7; D is perhaps TRBD2 (7 bases). V was clipped by 8 bases and J by 1 base, with 15 bases between them. Germline lookup yields CDR1 SNHLY and CDR2 FYNNEI. CDR3 length: 14 residues.

This sequence joins TRBV15 and TRBJ2-5, with 9 bases matching TRBD1. This CDR3 is 15 amino acids long. V trimming: 5 bases; J trimming: 5 bases; junction bases outside the gene matches: 9. The germline CDR1 and CDR2 sequences are LNHNV and YYDKDF (reference sequence). The CDR3 sequence: CATSGGQGRLETQYF. CDR3 DNA sequence: TGTGCCACCAGCGGGGGACAGGGAAGGCTCGAGACCCAGTACTTC.

V and J are TRBV29-1 and TRBJ1-5; the match to TRBD1 covers 7 bases. Germline V lookup: CDR1 SQVTM, CDR2 ANQGSEA. The CDR3 runs 14 residues. J gave up 0 bases and V 6 bases, and 5 bases lay outside the gene matches. CDR3 amino acids: CSVYTGDSNQPQHF. CDR3 sequence (DNA): TGCAGCGTCTATACAGGGGATAGCAATCAGCCCCAGCATTTT.

This clonotype was found a few times. The rearrangement links TRBV5-5 to TRBJ1-1; TRBD1 matches 9 bases. V was pared by 3 bases and J by 1 base, with 10 bases of the junction left unmatched. The CDR3 consists of 17 residues. The germline V gene encodes CDR1 SGHKS and CDR2 YYEKEE (reference sequence). CDR3 coding DNA: TGTGCCAGCAGCTCGCCGGGACAGGGCTATTGGAACACTGAAGCTTTCTTT. As protein: CASSSPGQGYWNTEAFF.

This clonotype has a count of ten or more. The chain combines TRBV6-5 with TRBJ2-7; 15 nucleotides match TRBD2. V dropped 4 bases and J dropped 0; count of bases not matched to a gene: 4. CDR3 length: 17 residues. Germline CDR1 MNHEY, CDR2 SVGAGI. The CDR3 here is CASSSQGLAGGSYEQYF. CDR3 DNA: TGTGCCAGCAGTTCCCAGGGACTAGCGGGGGGCTCCTACGAGCAGTACTTC.

On this clonotype: A much larger clone lies one base from this, so it may be a read error. The J gene is TRBJ2-3, the V gene TRBV20-1; no firm D call. From germline, CDR1 is DFQATT and CDR2 SNEGSKA (reference sequence). The CDR3 contains 15 residues. The V and J ends lost 5 bases and 1 base respectively, with 16 bases between them. The CDR3 DNA sequence: TGCAGTGCTGATTACAGCTTAGTGGGCACAGATACGCAGTATTTT. This translates into CSADYSLVGTDTQYF.

This clonotype was seen repeatedly, ten times or more. This sequence joins TRBV7-3 and TRBJ2-1; D is unresolved. V shed 1 base and J shed 7 bases, with 11 bases lying between them. Germline values: CDR1 SGHTA, CDR2 FQGTGA. The CDR3 has 14 residues. The CDR3 sequence: CASSLNREVNEQFF. The DNA for the CDR3 is TGTGCCAGCAGCTTAAATAGAGAGGTGAATGAGCAGTTCTTC.

A few counts support this clonotype. This sequence joins TRBV6-5 and TRBJ2-3, with 14 bases fitting TRBD2. V trimming: 5 bases; J trimming: 4 bases; junction bases outside the gene matches: 11. This CDR3 comprises 18 residues. Germline V gene lookup returns CDR1 MNHEY and CDR2 SVGAGI. CDR3 nucleotides: TGTGCCAGCAGTCGACTAGCGGGGGGGCCTAGGAGAGCAGATACGCAGTATTTT. This codes for CASSRLAGGPRRADTQYF.

In this sample, this clonotype turned up many times. The chain joins TRBV7-2 to TRBJ1-2; D is possibly TRBD1 (6 bases). CDR1 is SGHTA and CDR2 is FQGNSA in the germline V gene. Trimming took 5 bases from V and 3 from J, leaving 10 bases between them. The CDR3 contains 13 residues. The CDR3 loop is CASSQDSYYGYTF. The CDR3 region has the DNA TGTGCCAGCAGCCAGGACAGTTACTATGGCTACACCTTC.

The genes are TRBV6-6 and TRBJ2-2; D is tentatively TRBD1 or TRBD2 (5 bases each). The CDR3 runs to 14 residues. Germline CDR1 reads MNHNY; CDR2 reads SVGAGI (reference sequence). The ends were cut back, 6 bases at V and 4 bases at J, with 12 bases in the middle. CDR3 sequence (DNA): TGTGCCAGCAGGCTTTATGGGGGCACCGGGGAGCTGTTTTTT. This codes for CASRLYGGTGELFF.

This sequence joins TRBV29-1 and TRBJ2-7; the D call may be TRBD1 or TRBD2 (6 bases each). With 6 bases removed from V and 2 bases from J, the gap between germline ends came to 17 bases. The CDR3 runs 14 residues. Germline V gene lookup returns CDR1 SQVTM and CDR2 ANQGSEA. The DNA of the CDR3 is TGCAGCGTCCTGGCGGAGGGGGACGCCTACGAGCAGTACTTC. Translation: CSVLAEGDAYEQYF.

This clonotype is medium-sized (0.01 to 0.1%) in the sample. The CDR3 DNA follows: TGTGCCAGCAGCAGCGCGGGACTAGAGGAAGATACGCAGTATTTT. It translates to CASSSAGLEEDTQYF. The V and J genes are TRBV7-2 and TRBJ2-3; 8 nucleotides match TRBD2. With 5 bases clipped from V and 5 bases from J, the junction kept 9 bases outside the gene matches. Germline V gene data show CDR1 as SGHTA and CDR2 as FQGNSA. This CDR3 is 15 amino acids long.

This clonotype showed up many times. The J gene is TRBJ2-5, the V gene TRBV2, with D unclear. Germline values: CDR1 SNHLY, CDR2 FYNNEI. The CDR3 totals 14 residues. Trimming pared 3 bases from V and 2 bases from J, leaving 10 bases between. For the CDR3, the DNA is TGTGCCAGCAGTGAGATGCAGGTGCAAGAGACCCAGTACTTC. Translation: CASSEMQVQETQYF.

V gene TRBV5-1 combines with J gene TRBJ2-7, with 10 bases that match TRBD1. The germline gives CDR1 SGHRS, CDR2 YFSETQ. The V segment lost 3 bases and the J segment 3 bases; nucleotides outside the gene matches: 6. This CDR3 region has 15 residues. This CDR3 is CASSSSTGGIYEQYF. CDR3 in DNA: TGCGCCAGCAGCTCGTCGACAGGGGGCATCTACGAGCAGTACTTC. The full variable domain, rest sourced from reference TRBV5-1 and TRBJ2-7, is KAGVTQTPRYLIKTRGQQVTLSCSPISGHRSVSWYQQTPGQGLQFLFEYFSETQRNKGNFPGRFSGRQFSNSRSEMNVSTLELGDSALYLCASSSSTGGIYEQYFGPGTRLTVT.

CDR3 DNA sequence: TGCAGCGTTGAGGGGACAGGGGTAAACACTGAAGCTTTCTTT. It encodes CSVEGTGVNTEAFF. The rearrangement links TRBV29-1 to TRBJ1-1; 10 bases line up with TRBD1. The J segment lost 2 bases and the V segment lost 3 bases, leaving 3 bases of the junction unmatched. Per germline, CDR1 SQVTM and CDR2 ANQGSEA. This CDR3 has 14 residues.

Many counts were recorded for this clonotype. This chain uses TRBV29-1 with TRBJ1-1; perhaps TRBD1 as D (6 bases). The CDR3 runs to 15 residues. Germline values: CDR1 SQVTM, CDR2 ANQGSEA. V was shortened by 1 base and J by 8 bases, with 20 bases between the two germline ends. This chain's CDR3 is CSVEGDGQMIFEAFF. CDR3 DNA: TGCAGCGTTGAAGGAGACGGACAGATGATCTTCGAAGCTTTCTTT.

The J gene is TRBJ2-5, the V gene TRBV7-2; 15 bases agree with TRBD2. CDR1 and CDR2 from the germline V gene are SGHTA and FQGNSA. J was trimmed by 9 bases and V by 5 bases; bases with no gene match: 13. The CDR3 totals 17 residues. The DNA for the CDR3 is TGTGCCAGCAGCCCCGGGACTAGCGGGGGGCTCCGCGACGCCCAGTACTTC. Its translation: CASSPGTSGGLRDAQYF.